These T cell receptor beta chains were read from a single sample in a study of blood T cell repertoires in COVID-19. Clones were sequenced by immunoSEQ multiplex PCR, and TCRdb holds only the in-frame ones, with some missing. The repertoire includes 150,000 to 200,000 clones, roughly 87% of them detected once, and about 1.2% sits in the top ten. The sequenced sample consisted of PBMCs or T cells enriched from blood (not recorded which). The receptors were sampled from a human donor with acute COVID-19. The donor label of this sample is uncertain. Each CDR3 is given with its conserved first and last residue. Fields, in order: V gene, J gene, D gene, clone size, CDR3 DNA, CDR3 protein. D genes are given only for firm matches. The size entry is marked missing in some rows and otherwise reads once, few, many or a size class.

TRBV10-3	TRBJ1-3	TRBD1	once	TGTGCCATCATGACAGGGGAAGGAAACACCATATATTTT	CAIMTGEGNTIYF
TRBV27	TRBJ2-7	.	.	TGTGCCAGCAGTTTATCTATCTCGGCGGCCTCCTACGAGCAGTACTTC	CASSLSISAASYEQYF
TRBV27	TRBJ2-2	.	.	TGTGCCAGCAGAATACAGGGAAGGTGGACCGGGGAGCTGTTTTTT	CASRIQGRWTGELFF
TRBV11-2	TRBJ1-1	TRBD1	.	TGTGCCAGCAGCTTGACAGGGGGAGGAGACACTGAAGCTTTCTTT	CASSLTGGGDTEAFF
TRBV10-3	TRBJ1-2	.	.	TGTGCCATTACCCAGGCGACGGATAACTATGGCTACACCTTC	CAITQATDNYGYTF
TRBV5-5	TRBJ2-5	TRBD2	.	TGTGCCAGCAGCTCACTAGCGGGGGGACAAGAGACCCAGTACTTC	CASSSLAGGQETQYF
TRBV27	TRBJ1-5	.	.	TGTGCCAGCTCTCGCCGGGGGGCGGGCAATCAGCCCCAGCATTTT	CASSRRGAGNQPQHF
TRBV12-5	TRBJ1-6	.	.	TGTGCTAGTGGTTGGGAGGGAACCTCACCCCTCCACTTT	CASGWEGTSPLHF
TRBV10-3	TRBJ2-1	.	.	TGTGCCATCAGTGAGTCAGGGGGACAAAAAGGTGAGCAGTTCTTC	CAISESGGQKGEQFF
TRBV30	TRBJ1-1	.	.	TGTGCCTGGAGTCGGGTTGAAGCTTTCTTT	CAWSRVEAFF
TRBV10-3	TRBJ2-1	TRBD1	.	TGTGCCATCAGTGAGTGGGACAGGCAGGTGAATGAGCAGTTCTTC	CAISEWDRQVNEQFF
TRBV4-1	TRBJ2-6	.	.	TGCGCCAGCGTTGGCCTTCAGGGCTCTGGGGCCAACGTCCTGACTTTC	CASVGLQGSGANVLTF
TRBV5-8	TRBJ2-1	.	once	TGTGCCAGCAGCTTGAGGGGGTCAGGGAGTAATGAGCAGTTCTTC	CASSLRGSGSNEQFF
TRBV6-4	TRBJ2-1	TRBD1	.	TGTGCCAGCAGTGACTCGGACAGGAATGAGCAGTTCTTC	CASSDSDRNEQFF
TRBV18	TRBJ1-1	.	.	TGTGCCAGCTCACTGACAGACACTGAAGCTTTCTTT	CASSLTDTEAFF
TRBV5-1	TRBJ2-5	.	.	TGCGCCAGCAGCTTGGCAGGGGAAAACATCGGGACCCAGTACTTC	CASSLAGENIGTQYF
TRBV11-2	TRBJ2-7	.	once	TGTGCCAGCAGCTTAGCGCCCTCGGGGTGGTACGAGCAGTACTTC	CASSLAPSGWYEQYF
TRBV20-1	TRBJ1-1	TRBD1	.	TGCAGTGCTAGTCCCGGGACAGGGGGCGCGAAGACTGAAGCTTTCTTT	CSASPGTGGAKTEAFF
TRBV4-2	TRBJ2-3	TRBD2	.	TGTGCCAGCAGCCCTAGCGGGGGGGCGACAGATACGCAGTATTTT	CASSPSGGATDTQYF
TRBV6-5	TRBJ1-6	.	.	TGTGCCAGCAGAACTATAGGGGCGAGTAATTCACCCCTCCACTTT	CASRTIGASNSPLHF
TRBV5-6	TRBJ1-2	TRBD1	.	TGTGCCAGCAGCAAAAGGACAGGTCACAGCCCTAACTATGGCTACACCTTC	CASSKRTGHSPNYGYTF
TRBV27	TRBJ1-5	.	.	TGTGCCAGCAGTCCGATCCAGCCCGGGTCATCTGGTGGAAGCAATCAGCCCCAGCATTTT	CASSPIQPGSSGGSNQPQHF
TRBV9	TRBJ2-1	TRBD2	.	TGTGCCAGCTCCAGGGAGGGCAATTGGGGCAATGAGCAGTTCTTC	CASSREGNWGNEQFF
TRBV6-6	TRBJ1-5	.	once	TGTGCCAGCAGTTACCCGGGAGGCAACAATCAGCCCCAGCATTTT	CASSYPGGNNQPQHF
TRBV10-3	TRBJ2-7	.	once	TGTGCCATCAGTTCGATGAGGGAGTCCTACGAGCAGTACTTC	CAISSMRESYEQYF
TRBV5-1	TRBJ2-2	.	.	TGCGCCAGCAGCTTTGGTGGGGCGCGAACCGGGGAGCTGTTTTTT	CASSFGGARTGELFF
TRBV11-3	TRBJ2-1	TRBD2	.	TGTGCCAGCAGCACCAGGACTAGCGGGGAAAACAATGAGCAGTTCTTC	CASSTRTSGENNEQFF
TRBV28	TRBJ1-6	TRBD1	.	TGTGCCAGCAGTTTTGGGGACAGGGGAGATTCACCCCTCCACTTT	CASSFGDRGDSPLHF
TRBV18	TRBJ1-5	.	few	TGTGCCAGCTCTGTGGAAGTTAGCGATCAGCCCCAGCATTTT	CASSVEVSDQPQHF
TRBV11-2	TRBJ1-6	.	.	TGTGCCAGCAGCTTAGGGGCGAACCCTGATTCACCCCTCCACTTT	CASSLGANPDSPLHF
TRBV7-2	TRBJ2-1	TRBD2	.	TGTGCCAGCAGCCCCCCTAGCGGCAATGAGCAGTTCTTC	CASSPPSGNEQFF
TRBV4-1	TRBJ1-1	.	once	TGCGCCAGCAGCCGCCTGCGGAACACTGAAGCTTTCTTT	CASSRLRNTEAFF
TRBV6-6	TRBJ2-3	TRBD2	once	TGTGCCAGCAGTTACCTAGCGGGGACTACAGATACGCAGTATTTT	CASSYLAGTTDTQYF
TRBV18	TRBJ2-7	.	.	TGTGCCAGCTCACCTTCGGACAGCGTTTACGAGCAGTACTTC	CASSPSDSVYEQYF
TRBV25-1	TRBJ2-1	TRBD1	.	TGTGCCAGCAGTGAATCTGGGACAGGGGGAAATGAGCAGTTCTTC	CASSESGTGGNEQFF
TRBV5-1	TRBJ2-1	.	.	TGCGCCAGCAGCTTGGACAGGGTAACCGATGAGCAGTTCTTC	CASSLDRVTDEQFF
TRBV24-1	TRBJ2-2	.	.	TGTGCCACCAGTGAGTCAGACAGGAACACCGGGGAGCTGTTTTTT	CATSESDRNTGELFF
TRBV19	TRBJ1-3	.	.	TGTGCCAGTAGTACCGAACTGGGAAACACCATATATTTT	CASSTELGNTIYF
TRBV7-2	TRBJ2-3	.	.	TGTGCCAGCAGCCACGCGGGGGCCGGGGCAGATACGCAGTATTTT	CASSHAGAGADTQYF
TRBV18	TRBJ2-7	.	.	TGTGCCAGCTCACTCGCAGGCTCCTACGAGCAGTACTTC	CASSLAGSYEQYF
TRBV9	TRBJ1-1	.	.	TGTGCCAGCAGCGGGAGGTTGAACACTGAAGCTTTCTTT	CASSGRLNTEAFF
TRBV19	TRBJ2-6	TRBD2	.	TGTGCCTCCGATGGCGGGAGGGGGGTTGGGGCCAACGTCCTGACTTTC	CASDGGRGVGANVLTF
TRBV6-1	TRBJ2-5	TRBD1	once	TGTGCCAGCAGTGCGACGGACAGGGGGTTCCGAGAGACCCAGTACTTC	CASSATDRGFRETQYF
TRBV9	TRBJ2-1	TRBD1	.	TGTGCCAGCAGCGTAAGCCGGGACAGGGCCTACAATGAGCAGTTCTTC	CASSVSRDRAYNEQFF
TRBV27	TRBJ1-1	.	.	TGTGCCAGCAGTTTTGGGCAGTTCACTGAAGCTTTCTTT	CASSFGQFTEAFF
TRBV19	TRBJ1-1	.	once	TGTGCCAGTAGTGCCTCGGTAAATCCTAACACTGAAGCTTTCTTT	CASSASVNPNTEAFF
TRBV6-5	TRBJ1-1	.	.	TGTGCCAGCAGTAGAGGTCCGGGGTCGACTGAAGCTTTCTTT	CASSRGPGSTEAFF
TRBV11-3	TRBJ2-3	.	once	TGTGCCAGCAGCTTAGGCCAGGGGAGCACAGATACGCAGTATTTT	CASSLGQGSTDTQYF
TRBV5-5	TRBJ2-2	TRBD2	.	TGTGCCAGCAGCTTGATGACTAGCGGCTACACCGGGGAGCTGTTTTTT	CASSLMTSGYTGELFF
TRBV12-3/TRBV12-4	TRBJ2-5	.	.	TGTGCCAGCAGTTTAACGGAGGGTCCCCAGTACTTC	CASSLTEGPQYF
TRBV24-1	TRBJ1-5	.	.	TGTGCCACCAGTGTCCAGGCTGGCCAGCCCCAGCATTTT	CATSVQAGQPQHF
TRBV6-5	TRBJ2-3	.	.	TGTGCCAGCAGGATTAACCAGTTCACAGATACGCAGTATTTT	CASRINQFTDTQYF
TRBV2	TRBJ2-5	TRBD1	.	TGTGCCAGCAGCCCCGACAGGGGGGCAGAGACCCAGTACTTC	CASSPDRGAETQYF
TRBV3-1/TRBV3-2	TRBJ1-2	TRBD1	once	TGTGCCAGCAGCCGTGGGACAGGGAGGGACTATGGCTACACCTTC	CASSRGTGRDYGYTF
TRBV12-5	TRBJ2-5	.	.	TGTGCTAGTGGTATGCGGGAGACCCAGTACTTC	CASGMRETQYF
TRBV6-5	TRBJ1-2	.	few	TGTGCCAGCAGACGATCAGGGCAATCCAACTATGGCTACACCTTC	CASRRSGQSNYGYTF
TRBV11-2	TRBJ2-3	.	once	TGTGCCAGCAGCCAGAGGGACACTCGAAGAGATACGCAGTATTTT	CASSQRDTRRDTQYF
TRBV7-9	TRBJ2-7	TRBD2	.	TGTGCCAGCAGCCCTGAGCGGGGGACCACCTACGAGCAGTACTTC	CASSPERGTTYEQYF
TRBV30	TRBJ1-1	TRBD1	few	TGTGCCTGGGGGGACAGGAACACTGAAGCTTTCTTT	CAWGDRNTEAFF